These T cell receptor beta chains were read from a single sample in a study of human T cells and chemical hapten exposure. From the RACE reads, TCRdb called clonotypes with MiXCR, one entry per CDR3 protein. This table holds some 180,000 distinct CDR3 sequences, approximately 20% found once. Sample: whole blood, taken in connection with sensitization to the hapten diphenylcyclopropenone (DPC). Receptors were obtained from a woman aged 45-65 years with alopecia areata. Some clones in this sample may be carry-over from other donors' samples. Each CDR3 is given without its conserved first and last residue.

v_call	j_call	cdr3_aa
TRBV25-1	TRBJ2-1	ASSRPSLNEQF
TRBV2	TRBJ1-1	ASSETGEVGTEAF
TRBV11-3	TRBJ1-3	ASSLVGGGGNTIY
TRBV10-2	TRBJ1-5	ASSVGTGPYSNQPQH
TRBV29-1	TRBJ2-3	SETRDGNTDTQY
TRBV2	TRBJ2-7	ASSVRLSSYEQY
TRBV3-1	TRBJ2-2	ASSQDETSRSGELF
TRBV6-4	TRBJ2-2	ASSEQGVGTGELF
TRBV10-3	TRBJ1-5	ATNAPNQPQH
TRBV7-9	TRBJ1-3	ASSLGPDRSGNTIY
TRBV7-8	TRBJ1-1	ASSLSNMNTEAF
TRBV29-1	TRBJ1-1	SVDDTEAF
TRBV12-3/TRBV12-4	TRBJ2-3	ASSLATDTQY
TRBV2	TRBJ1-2	ASSAAGGNYGYT
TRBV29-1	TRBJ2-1	SVGVPLGIHNEQF
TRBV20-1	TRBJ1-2	SARVTGGDGYT
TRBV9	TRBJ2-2	ASSAGQGLDTGELF
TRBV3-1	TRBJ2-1	ASSQAPLTNNEQF
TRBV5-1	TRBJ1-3	ASSLVGGTASGNTIY
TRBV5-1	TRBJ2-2	ASSLSVGGDTGELF
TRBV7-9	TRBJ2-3	ASSPTTVPVTQY
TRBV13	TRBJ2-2	ASSQNRAGTGELF
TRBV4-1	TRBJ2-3	ASSQVLLAGALSTDTQY
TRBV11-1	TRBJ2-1	ASSRTSGSVSEQF
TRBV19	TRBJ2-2	ASSRPPEAGELF
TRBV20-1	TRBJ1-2	SANTVQGVRGYT
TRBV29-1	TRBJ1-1	SVGRGGTEAF
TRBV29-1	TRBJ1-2	SVERPPYGYT
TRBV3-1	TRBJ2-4	ASSQAGDENIQY
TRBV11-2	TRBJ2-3	ASSLGPGLAGLSTDTQY
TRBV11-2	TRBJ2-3	ASSLDDLAGVGDTQY
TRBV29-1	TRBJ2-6	SVTGSGANVLT
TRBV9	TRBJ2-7	ASSLSGSGPEQY
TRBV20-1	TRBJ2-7	SARWGLGYEQY
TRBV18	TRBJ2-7	ASSPLEASEQY
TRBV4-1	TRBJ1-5	ASSNSNQPQH
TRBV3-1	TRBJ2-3	ASSQEFGTGDPDTQY
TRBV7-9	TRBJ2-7	ASSLTGEQY
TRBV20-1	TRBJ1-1	SAREQGIWNTEAF
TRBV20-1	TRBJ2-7	SAREHLFYEQY
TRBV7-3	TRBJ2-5	ASSKRGSYQETQY
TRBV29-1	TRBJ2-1	SVEDTGPHWF
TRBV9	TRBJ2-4	ASSVGGALDIQY
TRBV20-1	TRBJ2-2	SVMPPRTGELF
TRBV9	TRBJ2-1	ASSRGLRADNEQF
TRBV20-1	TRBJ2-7	SATDREADEQY
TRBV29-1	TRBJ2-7	SVVGQGGPFSSYEQY
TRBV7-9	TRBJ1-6	ASSSEGGSPLH
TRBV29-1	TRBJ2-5	SAEKGSQETQY
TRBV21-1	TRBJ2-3	ASSKNSRRGRGWDTQY
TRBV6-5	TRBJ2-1	ASSYSRLHNEQF
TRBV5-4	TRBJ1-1	ASSPWTGGRNTEAF
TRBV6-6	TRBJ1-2	ASSNDRNKGYT
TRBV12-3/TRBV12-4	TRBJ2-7	ASSSFQGAYEQY